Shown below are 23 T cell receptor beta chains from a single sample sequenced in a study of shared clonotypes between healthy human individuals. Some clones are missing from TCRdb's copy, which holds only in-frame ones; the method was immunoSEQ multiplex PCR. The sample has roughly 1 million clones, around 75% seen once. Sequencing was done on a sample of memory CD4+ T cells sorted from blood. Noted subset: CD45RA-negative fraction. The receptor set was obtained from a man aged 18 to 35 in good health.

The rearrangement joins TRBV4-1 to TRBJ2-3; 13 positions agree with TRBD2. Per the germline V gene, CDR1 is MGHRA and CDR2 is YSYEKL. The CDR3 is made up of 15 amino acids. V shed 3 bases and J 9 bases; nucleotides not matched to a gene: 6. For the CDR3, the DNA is TGCGCCAGCAGCCATTTGACTAGCGGGAGGAACACGCAGTATTTT. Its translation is CASSHLTSGRNTQYF.

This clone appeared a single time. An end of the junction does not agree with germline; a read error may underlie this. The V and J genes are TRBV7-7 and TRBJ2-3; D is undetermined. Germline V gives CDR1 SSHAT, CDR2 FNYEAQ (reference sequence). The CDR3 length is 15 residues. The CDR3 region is CASSLAVGSTDTQYF. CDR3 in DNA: TGTGCTAGCAGCTTAGCTGTGGGAAGCACAGATACGCAGTATTTT.

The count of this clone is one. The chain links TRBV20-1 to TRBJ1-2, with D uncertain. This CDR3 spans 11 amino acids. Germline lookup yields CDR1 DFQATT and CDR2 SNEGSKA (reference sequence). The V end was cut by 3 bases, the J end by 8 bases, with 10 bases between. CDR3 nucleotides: TGCAGTGCTAGTAAGGCGAAGGGCTACACCTTC. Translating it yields CSASKAKGYTF.

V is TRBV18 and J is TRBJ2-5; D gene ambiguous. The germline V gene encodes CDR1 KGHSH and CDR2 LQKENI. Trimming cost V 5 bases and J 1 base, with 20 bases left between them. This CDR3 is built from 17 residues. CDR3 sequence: CASSVSRPGGPQETQYF. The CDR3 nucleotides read TGTGCCAGCTCAGTCAGCCGTCCGGGTGGACCCCAAGAGACCCAGTACTTC.

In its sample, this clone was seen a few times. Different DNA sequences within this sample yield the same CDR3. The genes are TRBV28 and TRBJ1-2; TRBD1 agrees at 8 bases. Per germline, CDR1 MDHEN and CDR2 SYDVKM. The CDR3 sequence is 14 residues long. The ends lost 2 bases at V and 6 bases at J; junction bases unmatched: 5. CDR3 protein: CASSLRGQGDGYTF. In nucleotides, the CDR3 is TGTGCCAGCAGTTTACGTGGACAGGGCGATGGCTACACCTTC.

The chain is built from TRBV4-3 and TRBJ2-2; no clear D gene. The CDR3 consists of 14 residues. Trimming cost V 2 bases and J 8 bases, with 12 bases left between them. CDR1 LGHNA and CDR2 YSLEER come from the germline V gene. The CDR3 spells CASSQTWARGELFF. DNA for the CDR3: TGCGCCAGCAGCCAAACCTGGGCGCGGGGGGAGCTGTTTTTT.

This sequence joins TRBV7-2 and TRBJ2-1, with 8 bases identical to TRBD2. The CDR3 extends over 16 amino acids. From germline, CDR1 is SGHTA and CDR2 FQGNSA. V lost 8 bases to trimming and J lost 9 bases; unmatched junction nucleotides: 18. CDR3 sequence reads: CASGPRGSGDLGEQFF. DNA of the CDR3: TGTGCCAGCGGGCCCCGAGGTAGCGGGGATCTAGGTGAGCAGTTCTTC.

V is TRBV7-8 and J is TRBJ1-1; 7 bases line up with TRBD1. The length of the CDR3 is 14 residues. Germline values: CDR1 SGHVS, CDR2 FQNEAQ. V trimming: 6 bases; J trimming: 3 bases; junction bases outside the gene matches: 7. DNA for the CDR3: TGTGCCAGCAGGCGATCAGGGGGTTACACTGAAGCTTTCTTT. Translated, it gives CASRRSGGYTEAFF.

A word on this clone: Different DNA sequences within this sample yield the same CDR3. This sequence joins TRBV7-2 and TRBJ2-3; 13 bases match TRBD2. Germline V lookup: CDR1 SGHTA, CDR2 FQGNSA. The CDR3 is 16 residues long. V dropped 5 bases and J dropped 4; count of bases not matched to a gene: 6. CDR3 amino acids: CASSPRLAGGPDTQYF. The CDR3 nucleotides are TGTGCCAGCAGCCCCCGACTAGCGGGAGGACCAGATACGCAGTATTTT.

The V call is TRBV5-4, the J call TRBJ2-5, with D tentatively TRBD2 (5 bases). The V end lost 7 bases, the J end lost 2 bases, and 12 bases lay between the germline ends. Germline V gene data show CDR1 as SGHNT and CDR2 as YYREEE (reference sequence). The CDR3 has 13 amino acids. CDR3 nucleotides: TGTGCCAGCTCCAAACCGGGGCAAGAGACCCAGTACTTC. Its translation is CASSKPGQETQYF.

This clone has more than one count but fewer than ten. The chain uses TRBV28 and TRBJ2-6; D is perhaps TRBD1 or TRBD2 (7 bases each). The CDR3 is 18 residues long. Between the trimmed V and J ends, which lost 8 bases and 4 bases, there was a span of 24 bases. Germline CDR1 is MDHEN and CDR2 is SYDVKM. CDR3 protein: CASVLKQGGLGGANVLTF. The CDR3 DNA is TGTGCCAGCGTGCTAAAGCAGGGGGGGCTAGGCGGGGCCAACGTCCTGACTTTC.

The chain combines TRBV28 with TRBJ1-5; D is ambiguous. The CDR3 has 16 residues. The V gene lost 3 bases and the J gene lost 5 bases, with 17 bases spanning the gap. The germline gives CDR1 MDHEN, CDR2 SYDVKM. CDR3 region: CASSFLRFEGDQPQHF. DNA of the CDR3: TGTGCCAGCAGTTTCCTTCGGTTTGAAGGAGATCAGCCCCAGCATTTT.

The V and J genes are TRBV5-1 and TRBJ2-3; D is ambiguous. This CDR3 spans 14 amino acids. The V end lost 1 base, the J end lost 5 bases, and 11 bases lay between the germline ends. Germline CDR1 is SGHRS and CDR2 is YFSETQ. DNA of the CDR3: TGCGCCAGCAGCTTGCCCTTGACTGGAGATACGCAGTATTTT. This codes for CASSLPLTGDTQYF. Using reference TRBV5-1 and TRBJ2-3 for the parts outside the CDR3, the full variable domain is KAGVTQTPRYLIKTRGQQVTLSCSPISGHRSVSWYQQTPGQGLQFLFEYFSETQRNKGNFPGRFSGRQFSNSRSEMNVSTLELGDSALYLCASSLPLTGDTQYFGPGTRLTVL.

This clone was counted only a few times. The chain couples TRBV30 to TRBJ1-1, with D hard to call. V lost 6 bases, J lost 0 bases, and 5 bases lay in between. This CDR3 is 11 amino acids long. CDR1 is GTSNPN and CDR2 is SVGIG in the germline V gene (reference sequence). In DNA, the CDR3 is TGTGCCTGTAAGATGAACACTGAAGCTTTCTTT. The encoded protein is CACKMNTEAFF.

The CDR3 reads CAWTQQAPGNTIYF. In DNA form, the CDR3 reads TGTGCCTGGACCCAACAGGCACCTGGAAACACCATATATTTT. The rearrangement uses TRBV30 and TRBJ1-3, with D maybe TRBD1 (5 bases). The CDR3 is made up of 14 amino acids. V lost 4 bases and J 2 bases, leaving 12 bases between the germline ends. The germline V gene has CDR1 GTSNPN and CDR2 SVGIG (reference sequence).

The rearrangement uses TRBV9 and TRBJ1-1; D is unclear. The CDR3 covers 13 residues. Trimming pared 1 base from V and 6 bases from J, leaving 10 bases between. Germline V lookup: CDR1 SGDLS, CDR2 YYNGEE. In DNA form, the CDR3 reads TGTGCCAGCAGCGTACGTCTGGGCTCTGAAGCTTTCTTT. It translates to CASSVRLGSEAFF.

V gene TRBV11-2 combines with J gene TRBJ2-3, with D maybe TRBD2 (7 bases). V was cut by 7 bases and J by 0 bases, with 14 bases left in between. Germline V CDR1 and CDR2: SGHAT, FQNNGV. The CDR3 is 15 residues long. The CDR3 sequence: CASMPRGASTDTQYF. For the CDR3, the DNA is TGTGCCAGCATGCCCCGGGGGGCCAGCACAGATACGCAGTATTTT.

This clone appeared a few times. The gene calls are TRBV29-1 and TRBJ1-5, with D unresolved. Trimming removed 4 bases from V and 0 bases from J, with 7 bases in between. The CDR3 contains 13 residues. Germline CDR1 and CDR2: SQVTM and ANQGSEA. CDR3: CSVGSTSNQPQHF. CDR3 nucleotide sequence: TGCAGCGTTGGCAGTACTAGCAATCAGCCCCAGCATTTT.

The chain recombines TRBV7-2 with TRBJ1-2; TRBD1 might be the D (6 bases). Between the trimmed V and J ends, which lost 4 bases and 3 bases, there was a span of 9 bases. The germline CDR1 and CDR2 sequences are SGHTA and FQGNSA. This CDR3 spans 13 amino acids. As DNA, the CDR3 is TGTGCCAGCAGCTCCGGGACATACTATGGCTACACCTTC. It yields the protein CASSSGTYYGYTF. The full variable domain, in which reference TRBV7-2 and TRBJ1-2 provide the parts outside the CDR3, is GAGVSQSPSNKVTEKGKDVELRCDPISGHTALYWYRQSLGQGLEFLIYFQGNSAPDKSGLPSDRFSAERTGGSVSTLTIQRTQQEDSAVYLCASSSGTYYGYTFGSGTRLTVV.

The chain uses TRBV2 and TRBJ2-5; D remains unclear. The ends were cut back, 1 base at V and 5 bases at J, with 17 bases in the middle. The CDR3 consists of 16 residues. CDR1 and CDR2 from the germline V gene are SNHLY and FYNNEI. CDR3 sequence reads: CASSEGAYSRVETQYF. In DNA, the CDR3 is TGTGCCAGCAGTGAAGGGGCCTACTCAAGGGTTGAGACCCAGTACTTC.

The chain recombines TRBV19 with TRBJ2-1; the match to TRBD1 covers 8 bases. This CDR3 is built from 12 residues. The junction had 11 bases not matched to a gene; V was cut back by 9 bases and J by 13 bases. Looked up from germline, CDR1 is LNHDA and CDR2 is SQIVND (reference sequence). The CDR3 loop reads CARGTGTGTQFF. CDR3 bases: TGTGCCAGAGGGACAGGCACTGGGACTCAGTTCTTC.

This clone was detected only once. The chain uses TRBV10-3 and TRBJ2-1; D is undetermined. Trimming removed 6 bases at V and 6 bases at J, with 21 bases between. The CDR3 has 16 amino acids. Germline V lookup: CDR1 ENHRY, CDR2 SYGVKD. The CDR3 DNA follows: TGTGCCATCAGCAGGAAGGGCGGTTCCTTGGCCAATGAGCAGTTCTTC. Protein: CAISRKGGSLANEQFF.

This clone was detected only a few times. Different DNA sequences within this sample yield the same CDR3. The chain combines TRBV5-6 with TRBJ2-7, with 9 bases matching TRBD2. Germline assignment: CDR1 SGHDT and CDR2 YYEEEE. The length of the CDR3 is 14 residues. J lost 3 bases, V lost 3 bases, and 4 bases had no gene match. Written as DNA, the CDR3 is TGTGCCAGCAGCTCGGGACTAGCAGTCTACGAGCAGTACTTC. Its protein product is CASSSGLAVYEQYF. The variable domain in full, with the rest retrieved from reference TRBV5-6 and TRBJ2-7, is DAGVTQSPTHLIKTRGQQVTLRCSPKSGHDTVSWYQQALGQGPQFIFQYYEEEERQRGNFPDRFSGHQFPNYSSELNVNALLLGDSALYLCASSSGLAVYEQYFGPGTRLTVT.